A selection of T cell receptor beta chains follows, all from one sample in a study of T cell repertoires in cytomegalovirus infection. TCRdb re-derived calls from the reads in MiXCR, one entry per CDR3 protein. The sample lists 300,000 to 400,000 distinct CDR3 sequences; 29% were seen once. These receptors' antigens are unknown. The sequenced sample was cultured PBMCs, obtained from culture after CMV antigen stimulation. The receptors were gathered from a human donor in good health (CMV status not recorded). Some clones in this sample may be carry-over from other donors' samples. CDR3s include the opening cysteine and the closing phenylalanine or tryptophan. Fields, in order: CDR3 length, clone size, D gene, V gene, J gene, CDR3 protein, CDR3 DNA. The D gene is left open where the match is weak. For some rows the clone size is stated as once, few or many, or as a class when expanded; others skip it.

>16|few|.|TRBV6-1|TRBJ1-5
CASSEAGGGTAQPQHF
TGTGCCAGCAGTGAAGCCGGGGGAGGGACGGCCCAGCCCCAGCATTTT
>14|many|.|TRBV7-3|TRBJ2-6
CASSLNPGANVLTF
TGTGCCAGCAGCTTAAACCCTGGGGCCAACGTCCTGACTTTC
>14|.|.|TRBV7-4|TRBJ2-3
CASSPQGPPDTQYF
TGTGCCAGCAGCCCCCAGGGGCCCCCAGATACGCAGTATTTT
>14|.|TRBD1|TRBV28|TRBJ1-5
CASSSQQGDQPQHF
TGTGCCAGCAGTTCCCAGCAGGGGGATCAGCCCCAGCATTTT
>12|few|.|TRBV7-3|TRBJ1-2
CASSLTKGYQTF
TGTGCCAGCAGCCTCACAAAGGGCTACCAGACCTTC
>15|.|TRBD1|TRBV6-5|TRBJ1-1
CASSYKQGRGTEAFF
TGTGCCAGCAGTTACAAACAGGGGCGCGGGACTGAAGCTTTCTTT
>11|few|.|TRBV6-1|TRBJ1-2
CASSMKTSYTF
TGTGCCAGCAGTATGAAGACGAGTTACACCTTC
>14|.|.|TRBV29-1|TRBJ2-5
CSVEDLMRQETQYF
TGCAGCGTTGAAGATCTGATGAGGCAAGAGACCCAGTACTTC
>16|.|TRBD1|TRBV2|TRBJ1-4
CASRLQGTWANEKLFF
TGTGCCAGCAGATTACAGGGGACGTGGGCTAATGAAAAACTGTTTTTT
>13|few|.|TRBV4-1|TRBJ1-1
CASSQDTDTEAFF
TGCGCCAGCAGCCAAGATACAGACACTGAAGCTTTCTTT
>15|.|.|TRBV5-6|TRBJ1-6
CASSLVRSDNSPLHF
TGTGCCAGCAGCTTGGTCAGGAGTGACAATTCACCCCTCCACTTT
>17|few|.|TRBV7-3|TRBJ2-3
CASSLTGVNGGTDTQYF
TGTGCCAGCAGCTTAACAGGGGTCAACGGAGGCACAGATACGCAGTATTTT
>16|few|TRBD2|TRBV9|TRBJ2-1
CASSSHSGSPYNEQFF
TGTGCCAGCAGCTCCCATAGCGGGAGCCCCTACAATGAGCAGTTCTTC
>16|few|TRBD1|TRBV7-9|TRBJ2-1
CASSLPTGGLHNEQFF
TGTGCCAGCAGCTTACCGACAGGGGGACTCCACAATGAGCAGTTCTTC
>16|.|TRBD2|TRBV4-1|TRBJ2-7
CASSQDRSSGGYEQYF
TGCGCCAGCAGCCAAGATCGTAGTAGCGGGGGATACGAGCAGTACTTC
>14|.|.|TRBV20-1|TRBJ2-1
CSAPKPGGLNEQFF
TGCAGTGCTCCAAAACCGGGGGGCCTCAATGAGCAGTTCTTC
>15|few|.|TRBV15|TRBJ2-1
CATSRDGSTYNEQFF
TGTGCCACCAGCAGAGATGGGTCCACCTACAATGAGCAGTTCTTC
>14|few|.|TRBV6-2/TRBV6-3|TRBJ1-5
CASKQGPPGQPQHF
TGTGCCAGCAAGCAGGGTCCTCCTGGGCAGCCCCAGCATTTT
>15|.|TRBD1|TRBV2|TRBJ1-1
CASFGTGPIRAEAFF
TGTGCCAGCTTCGGGACAGGGCCCATCCGGGCTGAAGCTTTCTTT
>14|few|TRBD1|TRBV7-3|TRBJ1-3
CASSPGTDGNTIYF
TGTGCCAGCAGCCCGGGGACAGATGGAAACACCATATATTTT
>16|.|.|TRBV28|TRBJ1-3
CASSLYQKRAGNTIYF
TGTGCCAGCAGTTTGTACCAAAAGCGCGCTGGAAACACCATATATTTT
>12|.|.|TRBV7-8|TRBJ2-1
CASRTPLDEQFF
TGTGCCAGCAGGACACCTTTGGATGAGCAGTTCTTC
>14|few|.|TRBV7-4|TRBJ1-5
CASIVPWVNQPQHF
TGTGCCAGCATTGTTCCTTGGGTGAATCAGCCCCAGCATTTT
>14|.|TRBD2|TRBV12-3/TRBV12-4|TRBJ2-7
CASSSVGLADEQYF
TGTGCCAGCAGTTCAGTGGGACTAGCGGACGAGCAGTACTTC
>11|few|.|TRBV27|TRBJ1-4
CASGRNEKLFF
TGTGCCAGCGGCCGTAATGAAAAACTGTTTTTT
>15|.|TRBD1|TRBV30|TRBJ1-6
CAWRTTGARNSPLHF
TGTGCCTGGAGGACTACAGGGGCTCGGAATTCTCCCCTCCACTTT
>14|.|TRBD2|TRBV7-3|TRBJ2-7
CASSLGGVNYEQYF
TGTGCCAGCAGCTTAGGGGGGGTTAACTACGAGCAGTACTTC
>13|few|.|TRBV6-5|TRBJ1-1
CASSRSTATEAFF
TGTGCCAGCTCGAGGTCCACGGCCACTGAAGCTTTCTTT
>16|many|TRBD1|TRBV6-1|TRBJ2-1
CASSSQSGTGATEQFF
TGTGCCAGCTCTTCCCAGTCCGGGACAGGGGCAACTGAGCAGTTCTTC
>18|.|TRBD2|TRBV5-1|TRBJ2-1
CASRGLAGSGSSYNEQFF
TGCGCCAGCAGGGGACTAGCGGGATCGGGGAGCTCCTACAATGAGCAGTTCTTC
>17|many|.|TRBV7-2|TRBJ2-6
CASSLRQLLSGANVLTF
TGTGCCAGCAGCTTAAGACAGCTCTTGTCTGGGGCCAACGTCCTGACTTTC
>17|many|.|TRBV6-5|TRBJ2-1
CASSYSMATERYNEQFF
TGTGCCAGCAGTTACTCGATGGCCACCGAGAGGTACAATGAGCAGTTCTTC
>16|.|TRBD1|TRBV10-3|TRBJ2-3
CAISDPPGTETDTQYF
TGTGCCATCAGTGACCCCCCCGGGACAGAAACAGATACGCAGTATTTT
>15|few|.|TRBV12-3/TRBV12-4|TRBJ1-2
CASSPGQSRSYGYTF
TGTGCCAGCAGTCCAGGACAGAGTCGATCCTATGGCTACACCTTC
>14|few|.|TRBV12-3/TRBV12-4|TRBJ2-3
CASSLVQGDAAQYF
TGTGCCAGCAGTTTAGTGCAGGGTGATGCTGCGCAGTATTTT
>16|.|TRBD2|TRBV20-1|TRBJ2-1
CSPKGPIPSGRSEQFF
TGCAGTCCCAAGGGACCTATACCTAGCGGGAGAAGTGAGCAGTTCTTC
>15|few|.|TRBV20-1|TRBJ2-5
CSALRAGEYQETQYF
TGCAGTGCCCTAAGGGCCGGGGAGTACCAAGAGACCCAGTACTTC
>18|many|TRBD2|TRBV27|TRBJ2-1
CASSFHGVAGGSYNEQFF
TGTGCCAGCAGTTTCCACGGGGTAGCGGGGGGCTCCTACAATGAGCAGTTCTTC
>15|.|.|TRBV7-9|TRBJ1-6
CASSLAIGRDSPLHF
TGTGCCAGCAGCTTAGCAATTGGGAGGGATTCACCCCTCCACTTT
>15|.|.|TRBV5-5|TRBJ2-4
CASSSGVVAKNIQYF
TGTGCCAGCAGCTCAGGGGTAGTGGCCAAAAACATTCAGTACTTC
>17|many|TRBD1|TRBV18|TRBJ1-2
CASSPIYETGSPQGYTF
TGTGCCAGCTCACCAATATACGAGACAGGGTCACCCCAGGGCTACACCTTC
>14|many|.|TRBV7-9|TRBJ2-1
CASSLSNYYNEQFF
TGTGCCAGCAGCTTAAGCAACTACTACAATGAGCAGTTCTTC
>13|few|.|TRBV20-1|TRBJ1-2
CSALLDRTYGYTF
TGCAGTGCTTTGTTGGACCGGACCTATGGCTACACCTTC
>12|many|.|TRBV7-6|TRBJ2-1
CASSPGGYEQFF
TGTGCCAGCAGCCCTGGGGGCTATGAGCAGTTCTTC
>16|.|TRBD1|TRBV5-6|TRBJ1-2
CASSRGTAHVLGGYTF
TGTGCCAGCAGCCGTGGGACAGCCCATGTTCTAGGAGGCTACACCTTC
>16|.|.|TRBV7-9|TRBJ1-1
CASSDFSGTPNTEAFF
TGTGCCAGCAGCGATTTCTCCGGGACACCGAACACTGAAGCTTTCTTT
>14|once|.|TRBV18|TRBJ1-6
CASSQQRGNSPLHF
TGTGCCAGCTCACAACAGCGGGGTAATTCACCCCTCCACTTT
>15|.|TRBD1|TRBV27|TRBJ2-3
CASSLTGRYWDTQYF
TGTGCCAGCAGTTTGACAGGGCGGTATTGGGATACGCAGTATTTT
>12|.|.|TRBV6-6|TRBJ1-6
CASSYKDSPLHF
TGTGCCAGCAGTTATAAGGATTCACCCCTCCACTTT
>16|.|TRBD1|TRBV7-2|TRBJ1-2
CASSQGGGQGSGGYTF
TGTGCCAGCAGCCAGGGGGGTGGGCAGGGGAGTGGAGGCTACACCTTC
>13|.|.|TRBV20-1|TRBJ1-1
CSARGVGNTEAFF
TGCAGTGCTAGAGGTGTCGGAAACACTGAAGCTTTCTTT
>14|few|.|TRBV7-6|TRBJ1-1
CASSLTSRDTEAFF
TGTGCCAGCAGCTTAACCTCCAGGGACACTGAAGCTTTCTTT
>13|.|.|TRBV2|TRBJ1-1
CASGSGRNTEAFF
TGTGCCAGTGGGTCGGGGAGGAACACTGAAGCTTTCTTT
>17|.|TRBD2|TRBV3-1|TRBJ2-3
CASSEGPAGVNTDTQYF
TGTGCCAGCAGCGAGGGGCCAGCGGGGGTCAACACAGATACGCAGTATTTT
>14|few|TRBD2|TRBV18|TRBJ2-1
CASSPRTRDNEQFF
TGTGCCAGCTCACCAAGGACTAGGGACAATGAGCAGTTCTTC
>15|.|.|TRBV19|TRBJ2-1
CASTYRGSSYNEQFF
TGTGCCAGTACCTATCGGGGTAGCTCCTACAATGAGCAGTTCTTC
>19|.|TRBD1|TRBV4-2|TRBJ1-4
CASSQAFWTGAATNEKLFF
TGTGCCAGCAGCCAAGCTTTCTGGACAGGGGCGGCAACTAATGAAAAACTGTTTTTT
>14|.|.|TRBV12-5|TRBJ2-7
CASGRLGGPYEQYF
TGTGCTAGTGGACGCCTAGGGGGGCCCTACGAGCAGTACTTC
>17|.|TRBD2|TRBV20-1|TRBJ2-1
CSARPGGAGVVYNEQFF
TGCAGTGCTAGACCCGGGGGTGCGGGAGTAGTCTACAATGAGCAGTTCTTC
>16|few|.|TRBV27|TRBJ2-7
CASSWSIGQRSYEQYF
TGTGCCAGCAGTTGGAGTATCGGACAGCGATCCTACGAGCAGTACTTC